This T cell receptor (beta chain) was documented in a study of T cell responses to AZD1222 COVID-19 vaccine. Between the trimmed V and J ends, which lost 4 bases and 9 bases, there was a span of 24 bases. Germline-derived CDR1 and CDR2 are SNHLY and FYNNEI. The length of the CDR3 is 16 residues. Assay: immunoSEQ multiplex PCR; the TCRdb copy retains only in-frame clones and omits some. The profile covers about 120,000 clones, with around 92% appearing a single time and 1.1% taken by the ten largest. Comment on this clone: The antigen is unknown.

Study-level findings and limits: Among the donors, most were white British and more were female, and clonal diversity was possibly underestimated. Only 5 or 6 individuals given AZD1222 were seropositive at baseline.

This receptor was taken from an adult in good health. The source was peripheral blood, collected on day 0 of AZD1222 vaccination. The chain joins TRBV2 to TRBJ2-5, with D possibly called TRBD1 or TRBD2 (5 bases each). The CDR3 DNA reads TGTGCCAGCAGTGGAGGGCAGAGGGGCGGCTTCTTGGCCCAGTACTTC. Translated: CASSGGQRGGFLAQYF.